These 3 T cell receptor beta chains were sequenced from one sample in a study of blood T cell repertoires in COVID-19. Profiled with immunoSEQ multiplex PCR; TCRdb holds only in-frame clones, not every one. The sample has some 78,000 clones, almost 90% seen once. The sequenced material came from peripheral blood. These receptor sequences come from a woman older than 75 with active or convalescent COVID-19.

The chain uses TRBV5-4 and TRBJ2-6; tentative D call: TRBD1 (6 bases). Germline values: CDR1 SGHNT, CDR2 YYREEE (reference sequence). This CDR3 comprises 15 residues. Trimming took 2 bases from V and 5 from J, leaving 11 bases between them. The CDR3 loop is CASSFGGDRANVLTF. The CDR3 DNA is TGTGCCAGCAGCTTTGGGGGCGATCGGGCCAACGTCCTGACTTTC.

This clone turned up a few times. This sequence joins TRBV12-5 and TRBJ1-5, with TRBD1 matching 9 bases. V shed 3 bases, J shed 0 bases, and the junction held 6 bases outside the gene matches. Per the germline V gene, CDR1 is LGHNT and CDR2 is FRNRAP. This CDR3 contains 17 residues. The CDR3 loop reads CASGFVTGGYSNQPQHF. DNA of the CDR3: TGTGCTAGTGGTTTCGTGACAGGGGGGTATAGCAATCAGCCCCAGCATTTT.

This rearrangement joins TRBV5-1 to TRBJ2-3; 7 bases line up with TRBD1. Germline loops: CDR1 SGHRS, CDR2 YFSETQ. V gave up 5 bases and J gave up 2 bases; unmatched junction bases: 8. This CDR3 contains 15 residues. The CDR3 nucleotides read TGCGCCAGCAGGCCCGGGACAGAGAACACAGATACGCAGTATTTT. Encoded protein: CASRPGTENTDTQYF. The complete variable domain, with remaining parts taken from reference TRBV5-1 and TRBJ2-3, reads KAGVTQTPRYLIKTRGQQVTLSCSPISGHRSVSWYQQTPGQGLQFLFEYFSETQRNKGNFPGRFSGRQFSNSRSEMNVSTLELGDSALYLCASRPGTENTDTQYFGPGTRLTVL.